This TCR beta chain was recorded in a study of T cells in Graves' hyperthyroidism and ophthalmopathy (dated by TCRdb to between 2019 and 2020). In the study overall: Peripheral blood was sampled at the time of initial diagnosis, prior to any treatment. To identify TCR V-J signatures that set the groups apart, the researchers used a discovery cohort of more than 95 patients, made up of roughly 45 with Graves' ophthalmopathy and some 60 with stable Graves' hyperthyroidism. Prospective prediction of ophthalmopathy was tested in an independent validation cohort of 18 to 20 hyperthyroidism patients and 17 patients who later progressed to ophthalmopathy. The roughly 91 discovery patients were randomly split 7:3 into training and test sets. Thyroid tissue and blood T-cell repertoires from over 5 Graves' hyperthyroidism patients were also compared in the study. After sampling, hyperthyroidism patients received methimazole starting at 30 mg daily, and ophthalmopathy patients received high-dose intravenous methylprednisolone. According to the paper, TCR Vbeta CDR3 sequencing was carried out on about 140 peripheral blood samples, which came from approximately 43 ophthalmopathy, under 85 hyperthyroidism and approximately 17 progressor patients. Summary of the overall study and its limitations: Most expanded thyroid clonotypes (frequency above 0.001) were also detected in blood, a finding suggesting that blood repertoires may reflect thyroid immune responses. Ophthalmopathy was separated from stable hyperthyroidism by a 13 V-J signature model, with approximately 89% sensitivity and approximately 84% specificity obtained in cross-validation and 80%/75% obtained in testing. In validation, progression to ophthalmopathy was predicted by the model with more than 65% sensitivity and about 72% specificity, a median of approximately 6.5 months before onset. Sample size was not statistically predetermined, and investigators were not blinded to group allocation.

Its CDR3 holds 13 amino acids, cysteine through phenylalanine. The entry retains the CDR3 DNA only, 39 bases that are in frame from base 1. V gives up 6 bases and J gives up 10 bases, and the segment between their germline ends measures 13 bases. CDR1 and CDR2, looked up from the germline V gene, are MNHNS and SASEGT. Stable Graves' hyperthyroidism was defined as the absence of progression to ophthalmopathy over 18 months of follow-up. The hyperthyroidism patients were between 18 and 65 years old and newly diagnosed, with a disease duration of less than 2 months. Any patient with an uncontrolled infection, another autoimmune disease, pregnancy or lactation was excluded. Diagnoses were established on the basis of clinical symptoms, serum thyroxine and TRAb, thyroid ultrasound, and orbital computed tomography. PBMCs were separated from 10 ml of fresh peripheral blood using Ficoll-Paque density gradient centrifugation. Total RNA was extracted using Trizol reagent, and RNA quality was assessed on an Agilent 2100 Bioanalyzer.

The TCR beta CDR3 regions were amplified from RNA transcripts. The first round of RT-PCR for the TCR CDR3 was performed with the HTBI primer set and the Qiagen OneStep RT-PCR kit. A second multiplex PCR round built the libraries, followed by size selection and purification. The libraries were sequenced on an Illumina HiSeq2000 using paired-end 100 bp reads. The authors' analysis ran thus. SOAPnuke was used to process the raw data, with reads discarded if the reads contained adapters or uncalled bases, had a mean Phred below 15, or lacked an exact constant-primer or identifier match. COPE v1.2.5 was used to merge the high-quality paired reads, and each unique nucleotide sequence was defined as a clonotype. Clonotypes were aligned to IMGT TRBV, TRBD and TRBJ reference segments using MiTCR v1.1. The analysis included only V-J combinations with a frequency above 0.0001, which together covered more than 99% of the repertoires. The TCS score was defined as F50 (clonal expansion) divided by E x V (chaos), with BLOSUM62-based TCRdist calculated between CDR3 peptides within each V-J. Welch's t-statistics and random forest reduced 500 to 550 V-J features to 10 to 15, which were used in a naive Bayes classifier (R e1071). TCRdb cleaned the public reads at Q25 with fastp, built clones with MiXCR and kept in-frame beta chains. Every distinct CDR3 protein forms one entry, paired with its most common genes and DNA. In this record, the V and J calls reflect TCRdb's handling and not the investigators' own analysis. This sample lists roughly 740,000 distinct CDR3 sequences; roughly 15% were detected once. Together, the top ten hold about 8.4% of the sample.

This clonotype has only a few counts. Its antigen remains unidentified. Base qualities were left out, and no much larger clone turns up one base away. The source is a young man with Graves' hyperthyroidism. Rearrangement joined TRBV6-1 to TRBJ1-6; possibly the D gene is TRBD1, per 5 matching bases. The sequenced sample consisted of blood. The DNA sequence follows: TGTGCCAGCAGAGAGGGGCTTGGGTCACCCCTCCACTTT. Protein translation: CASREGLGSPLHF.